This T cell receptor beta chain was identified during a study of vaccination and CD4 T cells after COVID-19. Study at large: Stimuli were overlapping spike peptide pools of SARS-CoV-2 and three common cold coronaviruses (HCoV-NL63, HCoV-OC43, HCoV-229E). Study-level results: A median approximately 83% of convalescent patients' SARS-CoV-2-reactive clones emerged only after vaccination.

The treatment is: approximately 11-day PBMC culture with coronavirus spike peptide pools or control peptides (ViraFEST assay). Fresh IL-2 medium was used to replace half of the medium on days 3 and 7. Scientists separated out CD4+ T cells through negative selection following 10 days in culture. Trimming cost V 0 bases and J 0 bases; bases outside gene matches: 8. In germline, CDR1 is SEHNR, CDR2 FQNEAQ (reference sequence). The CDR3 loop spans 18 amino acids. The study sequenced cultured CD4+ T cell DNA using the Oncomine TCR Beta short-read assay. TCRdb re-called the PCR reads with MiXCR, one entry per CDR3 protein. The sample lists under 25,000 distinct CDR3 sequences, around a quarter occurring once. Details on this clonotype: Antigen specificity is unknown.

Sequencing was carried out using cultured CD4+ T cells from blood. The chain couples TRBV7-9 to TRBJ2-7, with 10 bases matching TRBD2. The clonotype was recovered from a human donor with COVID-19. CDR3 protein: CASSLASSGGPSSYEQYF. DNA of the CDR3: TGTGCCAGCAGCTTAGCTTCTAGCGGGGGCCCGAGCTCCTACGAGCAGTACTTC.